This T cell receptor (beta chain) was captured in a study of T cell responses to AZD1222 COVID-19 vaccine. General observations from the study: Vaccine-associated CD4 TCRs spanned spike, dominant at 160-218 and 743-854. Donors were chiefly white British, with a greater number of females, and clonal diversity was perhaps underestimated.

The protocol was immunoSEQ multiplex PCR, while the TCRdb copy is restricted to in-frame clones and leaves out a portion. This sample has approximately 160,000 clones; 94% occur once, and the top ten carry roughly 4.6%. In its sample, this clone was seen once. Antigen specificity is unknown. Second-dose groups at about 4 or about 12 weeks were pooled. The material sequenced was peripheral blood, taken 28 days after the second AZD1222 dose. This sequence originates from an adult who received the AZD1222 COVID-19 vaccine.

The CDR3 DNA sequence: TGTGCCAGCAGGGCTAGCGGGAGGGCCGGGGAGACCCAGTACTTC. Amino acid sequence: CASRASGRAGETQYF. The chain has TRBV6-5 and TRBJ2-5, with 12 bases aligning to TRBD2. From germline, CDR1 is MNHEY and CDR2 SVGAGI. There are 15 residues in the CDR3. V shed 6 bases, J shed 5 bases, and the junction held 7 bases outside the gene matches.